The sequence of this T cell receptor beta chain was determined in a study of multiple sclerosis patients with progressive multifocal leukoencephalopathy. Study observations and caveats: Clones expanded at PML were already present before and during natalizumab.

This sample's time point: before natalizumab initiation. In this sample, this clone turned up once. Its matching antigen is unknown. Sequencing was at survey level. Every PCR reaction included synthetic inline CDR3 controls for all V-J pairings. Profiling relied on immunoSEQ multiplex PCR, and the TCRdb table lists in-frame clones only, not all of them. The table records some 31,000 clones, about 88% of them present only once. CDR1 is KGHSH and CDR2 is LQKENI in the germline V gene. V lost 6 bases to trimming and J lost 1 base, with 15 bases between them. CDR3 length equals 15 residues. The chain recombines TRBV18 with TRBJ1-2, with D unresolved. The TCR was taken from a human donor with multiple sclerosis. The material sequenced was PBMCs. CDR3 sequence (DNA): TGTGCCAGCTCCCGCCTTAAGGAGGTTAACTATGGCTACACCTTC. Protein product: CASSRLKEVNYGYTF.